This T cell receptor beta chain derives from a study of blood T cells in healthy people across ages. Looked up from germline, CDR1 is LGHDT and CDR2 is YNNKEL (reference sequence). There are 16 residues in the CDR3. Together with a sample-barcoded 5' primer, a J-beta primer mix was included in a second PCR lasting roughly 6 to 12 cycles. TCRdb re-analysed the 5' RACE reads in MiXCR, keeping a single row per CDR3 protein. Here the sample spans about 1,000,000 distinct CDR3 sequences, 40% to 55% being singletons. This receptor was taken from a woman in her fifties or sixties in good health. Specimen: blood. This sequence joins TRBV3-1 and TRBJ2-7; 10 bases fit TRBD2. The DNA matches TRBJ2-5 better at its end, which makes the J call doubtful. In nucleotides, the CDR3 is TGTGCCAGCAGCCAATCCCAGCGGGGGGGTATGGAGACCCAGTACTTC. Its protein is CASSQSQRGGMETQYF.